This T cell receptor (beta chain) was sequenced for a study of blood T cell repertoires in COVID-19. Study-level information: T cells, B-cell-depleted T cells, or PBMCs supplied cDNA or gDNA.

The CDR3 spans 16 residues. CDR1 and CDR2 (germline): SGHNT, YYREEE (reference sequence). V lost 3 bases to trimming and J lost 4 bases, with 19 bases between them. Methods used by the authors: Estimated nucleated cell counts came from reference gene primer amplification. The method was immunoSEQ multiplex PCR; TCRdb's version includes in-frame clones alone and lacks a portion of them. For V, J and clone size, that table is used; D and trimming come from the DNA. Counted here are 140,000 to 150,000 clones, approximately 80% occurring once; the ten biggest clones make up 3.5%. The clonotype originates from a man between 65 and 80 years old who had recovered from COVID-19. Specimen: peripheral blood. The rearrangement links TRBV5-4 to TRBJ1-2; no clear D. The CDR3 is CASSSGRARAAYGYTF. The DNA for the CDR3 is TGTGCCAGCAGCTCGGGGAGAGCCCGCGCGGCCTATGGCTACACCTTC.